This TCR beta chain was found in a study of Graves' ophthalmopathy and Graves' hyperthyroidism. Between the trimmed V and J ends, which lost 5 bases and 12 bases, there was a span of 13 bases. The germline V gene has CDR1 DFQATT and CDR2 SNEGSKA (reference sequence). The CDR3 extends over 11 amino acids. For repertoire sequencing, the TCR beta CDR3 regions were amplified from RNA transcripts. First-round RT-PCR employed HTBI primers, with a second-round multiplex PCR after it. TCRdb used MiXCR to reprocess the multiplex PCR reads, holding one entry per CDR3 protein. Altogether 740,000 or so distinct CDR3 sequences are present, 35% to 50% being singletons, with the ten largest covering roughly 45%. This clonotype has at least ten counts.

The sequence derives from an adult man with Graves' ophthalmopathy. The material sequenced was peripheral blood. The chain employs TRBV20-1 and TRBJ1-4, with D perhaps TRBD1 (5 bases). The CDR3 protein is CSAFNGGELFF. DNA of the CDR3: TGCAGTGCTTTCAATGGGGGGGAACTGTTTTTT.